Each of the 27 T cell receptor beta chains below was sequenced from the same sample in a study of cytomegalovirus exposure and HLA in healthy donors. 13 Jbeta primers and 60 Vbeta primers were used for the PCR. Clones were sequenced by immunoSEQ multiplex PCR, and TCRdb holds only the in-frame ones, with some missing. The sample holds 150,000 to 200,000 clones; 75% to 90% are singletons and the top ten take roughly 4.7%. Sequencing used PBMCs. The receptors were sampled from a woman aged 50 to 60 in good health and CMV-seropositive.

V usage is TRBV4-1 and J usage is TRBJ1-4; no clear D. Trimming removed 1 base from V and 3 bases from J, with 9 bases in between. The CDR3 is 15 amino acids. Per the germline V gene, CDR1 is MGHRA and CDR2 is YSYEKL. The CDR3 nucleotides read TGCGCCAGCAGCCAAGGAAACAGTCCTAATGAAAAACTGTTTTTT. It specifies CASSQGNSPNEKLFF.

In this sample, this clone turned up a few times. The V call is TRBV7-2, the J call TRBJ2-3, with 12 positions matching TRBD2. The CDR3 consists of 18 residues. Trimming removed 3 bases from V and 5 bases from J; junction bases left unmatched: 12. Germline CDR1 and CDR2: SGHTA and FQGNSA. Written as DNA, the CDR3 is TGTGCCAGCAGCTTCCTCGCTAGCGGGGGGGCGCAAGGAGATACGCAGTATTTT. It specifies CASSFLASGGAQGDTQYF.

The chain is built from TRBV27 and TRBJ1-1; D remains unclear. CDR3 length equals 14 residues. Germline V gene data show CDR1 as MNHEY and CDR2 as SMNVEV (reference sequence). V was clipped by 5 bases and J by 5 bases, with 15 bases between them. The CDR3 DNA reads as TGTGCCAGCAGTCCCGGTTTCGGGAAGACTGAAGCTTTCTTT. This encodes CASSPGFGKTEAFF.

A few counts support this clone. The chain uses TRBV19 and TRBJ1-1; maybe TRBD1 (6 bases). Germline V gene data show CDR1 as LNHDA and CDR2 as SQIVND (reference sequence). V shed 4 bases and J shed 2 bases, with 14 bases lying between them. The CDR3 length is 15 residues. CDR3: CASSKVWTENTEAFF. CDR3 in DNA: TGTGCCAGTAGTAAGGTTTGGACAGAAAACACTGAAGCTTTCTTT.

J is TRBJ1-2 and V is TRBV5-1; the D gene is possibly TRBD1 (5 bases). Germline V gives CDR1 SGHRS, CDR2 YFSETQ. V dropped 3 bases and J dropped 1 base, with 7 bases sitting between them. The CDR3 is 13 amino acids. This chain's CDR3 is CASSSGGNYGYTF. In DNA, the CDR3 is TGCGCCAGCAGCTCCGGGGGTAACTATGGCTACACCTTC. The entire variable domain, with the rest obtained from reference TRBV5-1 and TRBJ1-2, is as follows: KAGVTQTPRYLIKTRGQQVTLSCSPISGHRSVSWYQQTPGQGLQFLFEYFSETQRNKGNFPGRFSGRQFSNSRSEMNVSTLELGDSALYLCASSSGGNYGYTFGSGTRLTVV.

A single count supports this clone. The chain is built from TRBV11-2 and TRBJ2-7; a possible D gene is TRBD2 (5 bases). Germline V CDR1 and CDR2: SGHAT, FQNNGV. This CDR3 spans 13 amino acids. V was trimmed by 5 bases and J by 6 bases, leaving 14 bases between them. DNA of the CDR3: TGTGCCAGCAGCCCGAGGGCGGATATCGAGCAGTACTTC. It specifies CASSPRADIEQYF.

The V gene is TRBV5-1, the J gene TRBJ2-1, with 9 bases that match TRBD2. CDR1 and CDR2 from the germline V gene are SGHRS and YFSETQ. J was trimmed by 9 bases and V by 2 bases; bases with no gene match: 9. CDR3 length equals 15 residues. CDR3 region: CASSFESGGQGEQFF. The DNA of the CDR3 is TGCGCCAGCAGCTTCGAAAGCGGGGGGCAAGGTGAGCAGTTCTTC.

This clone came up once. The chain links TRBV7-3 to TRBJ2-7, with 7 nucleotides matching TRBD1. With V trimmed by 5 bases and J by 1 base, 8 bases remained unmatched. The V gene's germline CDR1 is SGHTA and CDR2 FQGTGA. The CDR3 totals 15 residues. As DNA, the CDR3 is TGTGCCAGCAGCCCCGGGACAGTCCTATCCTACGAGCAGTACTTC. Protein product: CASSPGTVLSYEQYF.

Here the CDR3 reads CASRIRDYYGYTF. Written as DNA, the CDR3 is TGTGCCAGCAGAATCCGGGACTACTATGGCTACACCTTC. V and J are TRBV21-1 and TRBJ1-2. TRBV21-1 is flagged as a pseudogene. The length of the CDR3 is 13 residues.

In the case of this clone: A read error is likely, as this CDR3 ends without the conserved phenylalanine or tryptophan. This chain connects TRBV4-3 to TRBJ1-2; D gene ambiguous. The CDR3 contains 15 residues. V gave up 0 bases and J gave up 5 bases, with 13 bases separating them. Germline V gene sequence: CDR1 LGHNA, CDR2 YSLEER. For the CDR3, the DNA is TGCGCCAGCAGCCAAGAAAACAGCCAAGCTTATGGCTACACCCTC. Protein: CASSQENSQAYGYTL.

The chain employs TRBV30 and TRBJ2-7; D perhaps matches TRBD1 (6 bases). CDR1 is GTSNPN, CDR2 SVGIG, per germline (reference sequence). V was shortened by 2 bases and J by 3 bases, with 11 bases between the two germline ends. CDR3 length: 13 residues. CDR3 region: CAWSIPGHYEQYF. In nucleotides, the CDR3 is TGTGCCTGGAGTATTCCGGGACACTACGAGCAGTACTTC.

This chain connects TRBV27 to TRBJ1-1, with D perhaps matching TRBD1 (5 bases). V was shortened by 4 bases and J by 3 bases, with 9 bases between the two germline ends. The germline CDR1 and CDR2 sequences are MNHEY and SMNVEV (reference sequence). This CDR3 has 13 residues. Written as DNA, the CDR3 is TGTGCCAGCAGTTCGGGGGTCGACACTGAAGCTTTCTTT. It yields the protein CASSSGVDTEAFF.

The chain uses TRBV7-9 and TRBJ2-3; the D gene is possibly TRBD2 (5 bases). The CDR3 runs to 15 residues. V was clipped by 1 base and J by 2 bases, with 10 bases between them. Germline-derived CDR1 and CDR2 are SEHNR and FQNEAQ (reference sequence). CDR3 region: CASSLGGLYTDTQYF. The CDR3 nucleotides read TGTGCCAGCAGCTTAGGTGGACTGTACACAGATACGCAGTATTTT. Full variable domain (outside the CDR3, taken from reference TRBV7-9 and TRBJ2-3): DTGVSQNPRHKITKRGQNVTFRCDPISEHNRLYWYRQTLGQGPEFLTYFQNEAQLEKSRLLSDRFSAERPKGSFSTLEIQRTEQGDSAMYLCASSLGGLYTDTQYFGPGTRLTVL.

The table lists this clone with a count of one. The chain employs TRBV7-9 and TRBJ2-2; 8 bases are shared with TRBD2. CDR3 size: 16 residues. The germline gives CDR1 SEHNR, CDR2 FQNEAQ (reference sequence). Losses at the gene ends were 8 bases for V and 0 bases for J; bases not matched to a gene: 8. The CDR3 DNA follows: TGTGCCAGCCCACTAGCGGCCAACCCGAACACCGGGGAGCTGTTTTTT. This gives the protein CASPLAANPNTGELFF.

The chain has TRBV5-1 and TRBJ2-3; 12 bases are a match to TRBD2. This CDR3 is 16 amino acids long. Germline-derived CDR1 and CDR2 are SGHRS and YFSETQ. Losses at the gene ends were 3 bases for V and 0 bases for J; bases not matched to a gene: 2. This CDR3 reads CASSWTSGASTDTQYF. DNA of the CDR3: TGCGCCAGCAGCTGGACTAGCGGGGCTAGCACAGATACGCAGTATTTT.

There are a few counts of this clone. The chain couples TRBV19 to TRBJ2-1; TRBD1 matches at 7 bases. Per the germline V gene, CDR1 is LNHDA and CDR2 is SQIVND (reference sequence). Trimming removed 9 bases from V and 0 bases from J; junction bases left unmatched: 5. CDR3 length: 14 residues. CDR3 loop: CASARDSSYNEQFF. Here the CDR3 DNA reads TGTGCCAGCGCAAGGGACAGCTCCTACAATGAGCAGTTCTTC.

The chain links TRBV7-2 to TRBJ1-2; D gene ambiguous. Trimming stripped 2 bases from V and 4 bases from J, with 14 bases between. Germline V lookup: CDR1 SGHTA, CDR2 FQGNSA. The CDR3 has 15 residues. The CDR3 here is CASSLSAGVRYGYTF. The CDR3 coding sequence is TGTGCCAGCAGCTTATCGGCAGGTGTTCGCTATGGCTACACCTTC.

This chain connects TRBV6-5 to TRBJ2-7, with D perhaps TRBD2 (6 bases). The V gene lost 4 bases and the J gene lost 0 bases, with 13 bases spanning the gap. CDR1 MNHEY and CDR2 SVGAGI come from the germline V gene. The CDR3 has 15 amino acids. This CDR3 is CASSSPGTFSYEQYF. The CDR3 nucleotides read TGTGCCAGCAGTTCCCCCGGGACTTTCTCCTACGAGCAGTACTTC.

The CDR3 DNA sequence: TGTGCCAGCAGCTTCCGCGGACAGGGGACCACAGATACGCAGTATTTT. It translates to CASSFRGQGTTDTQYF. The chain employs TRBV7-9 and TRBJ2-3; 9 bases agree with TRBD1. Germline CDR1 is SEHNR and CDR2 is FQNEAQ (reference sequence). V was pared by 3 bases and J by 2 bases, with 6 bases of the junction left unmatched. This CDR3 has 16 residues.

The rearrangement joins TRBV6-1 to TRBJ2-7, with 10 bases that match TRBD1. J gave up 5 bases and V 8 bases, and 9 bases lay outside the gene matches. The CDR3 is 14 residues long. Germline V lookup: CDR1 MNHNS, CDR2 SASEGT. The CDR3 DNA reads TGTGCCAGCCAACACCGGGACAGGGGCAACGAGCAGTACTTC. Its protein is CASQHRDRGNEQYF.

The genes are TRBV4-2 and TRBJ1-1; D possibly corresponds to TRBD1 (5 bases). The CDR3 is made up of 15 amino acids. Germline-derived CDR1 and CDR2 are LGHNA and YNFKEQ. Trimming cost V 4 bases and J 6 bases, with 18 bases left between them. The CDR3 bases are TGTGCCAGCAGCCGGACCCGGGGGAGCCAGTCTGAAGCTTTCTTT. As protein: CASSRTRGSQSEAFF.

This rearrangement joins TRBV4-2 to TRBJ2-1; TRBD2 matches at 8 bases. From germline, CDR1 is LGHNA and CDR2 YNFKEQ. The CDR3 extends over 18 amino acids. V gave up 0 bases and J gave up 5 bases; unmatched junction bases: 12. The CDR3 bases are TGTGCCAGCAGCCAAGATAGGGAGCGGGGGCCATTAAACAATGAGCAGTTCTTC. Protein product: CASSQDRERGPLNNEQFF.

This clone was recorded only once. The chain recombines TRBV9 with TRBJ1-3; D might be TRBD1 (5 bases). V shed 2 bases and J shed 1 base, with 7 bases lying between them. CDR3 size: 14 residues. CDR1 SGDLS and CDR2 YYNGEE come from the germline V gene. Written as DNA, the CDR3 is TGTGCCAGCAGCGTTCAGGGTTCTGGAAACACCATATATTTT. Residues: CASSVQGSGNTIYF.

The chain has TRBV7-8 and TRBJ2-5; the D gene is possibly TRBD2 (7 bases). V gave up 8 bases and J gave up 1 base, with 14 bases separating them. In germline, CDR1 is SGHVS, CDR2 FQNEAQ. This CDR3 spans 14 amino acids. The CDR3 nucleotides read TGTGCCAGCCGAGGGGGGGCAACCCAAGAGACCCAGTACTTC. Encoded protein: CASRGGATQETQYF.

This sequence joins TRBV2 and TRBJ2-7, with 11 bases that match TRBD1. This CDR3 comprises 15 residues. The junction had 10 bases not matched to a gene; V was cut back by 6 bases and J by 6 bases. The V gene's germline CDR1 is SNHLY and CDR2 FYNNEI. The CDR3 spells CASSPPRTGGCEQYF. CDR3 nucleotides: TGTGCCAGCAGCCCCCCCCGGACAGGGGGCTGCGAGCAGTACTTC.

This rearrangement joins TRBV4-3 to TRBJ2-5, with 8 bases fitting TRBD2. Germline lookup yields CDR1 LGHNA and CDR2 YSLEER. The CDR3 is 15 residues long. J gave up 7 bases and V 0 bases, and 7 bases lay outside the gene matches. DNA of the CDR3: TGCGCCAGCAGCCAAGAACTAGCGGCCCGGGGGACCCAGTACTTC. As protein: CASSQELAARGTQYF.

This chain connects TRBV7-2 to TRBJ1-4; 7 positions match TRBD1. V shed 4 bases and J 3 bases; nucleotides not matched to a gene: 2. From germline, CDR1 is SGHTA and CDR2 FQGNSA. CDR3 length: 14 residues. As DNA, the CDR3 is TGTGCCAGCAGCTCGGACAGGTCTAATGAAAAACTGTTTTTT. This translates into CASSSDRSNEKLFF.